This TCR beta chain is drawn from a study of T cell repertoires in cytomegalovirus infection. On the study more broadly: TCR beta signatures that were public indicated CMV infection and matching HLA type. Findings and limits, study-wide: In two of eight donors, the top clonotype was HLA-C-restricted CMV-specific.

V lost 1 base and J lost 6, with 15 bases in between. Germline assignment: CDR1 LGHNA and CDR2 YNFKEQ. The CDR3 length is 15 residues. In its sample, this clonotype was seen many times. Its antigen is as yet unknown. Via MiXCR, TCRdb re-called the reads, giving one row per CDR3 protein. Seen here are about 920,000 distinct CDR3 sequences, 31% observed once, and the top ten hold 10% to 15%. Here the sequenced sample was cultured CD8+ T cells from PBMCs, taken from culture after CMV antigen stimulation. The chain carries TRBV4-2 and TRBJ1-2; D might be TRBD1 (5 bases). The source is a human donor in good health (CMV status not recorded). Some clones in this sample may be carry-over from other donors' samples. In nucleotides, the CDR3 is TGTGCCAGCAGCCAAGTGCGGGGGAACCACGATGGCTACACCTTC. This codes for CASSQVRGNHDGYTF.